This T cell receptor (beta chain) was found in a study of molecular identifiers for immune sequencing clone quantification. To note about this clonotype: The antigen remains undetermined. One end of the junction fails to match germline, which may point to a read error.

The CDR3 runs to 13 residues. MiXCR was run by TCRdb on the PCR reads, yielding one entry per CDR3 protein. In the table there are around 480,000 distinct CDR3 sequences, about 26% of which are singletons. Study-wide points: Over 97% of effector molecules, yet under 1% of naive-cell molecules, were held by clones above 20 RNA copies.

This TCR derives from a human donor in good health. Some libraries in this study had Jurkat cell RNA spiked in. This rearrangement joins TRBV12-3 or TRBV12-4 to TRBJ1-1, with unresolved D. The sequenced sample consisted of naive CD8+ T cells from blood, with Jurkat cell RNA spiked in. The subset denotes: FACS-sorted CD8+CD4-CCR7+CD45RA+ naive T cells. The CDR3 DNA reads TGTGCCAGCAGTTTAGCGCCAATGGGTGAAGCTTCCTTT. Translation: CASSLAPMGEASF.